This TCR beta chain comes out of a study of regulatory T cells in long-lasting Graves disease. Study conclusions and caveats: There were preferences for TRBV28, TRBJ1-2 and TRBJ2-5 in persistent disease. A reduction in accuracy may have resulted from the small sample size.

The time point: newly diagnosed GD, antithyroid drugs for less than 3 months. RNA extracted from PBMCs served as the sequencing template. The CDR3 sequence is 17 residues long. Germline V gives CDR1 SGDLS, CDR2 YYNGEE. Trimming cost V 0 bases and J 4 bases, with 17 bases left between them. Combining iRepertoire HTBI primers with Arm-PCR of CDR3 regions, the authors built TCR beta libraries. TCRdb re-called the multiplex PCR reads through MiXCR, storing one row per CDR3 protein. The data contain roughly 530,000 distinct CDR3 sequences, roughly 15% of them singletons. As to this clonotype: Its antigen is undetermined.

This same sample was also part of a study on T cells in Graves' hyperthyroidism and ophthalmopathy.

The receptor comes from a woman aged 35 to 60 with Graves disease. The specimen was peripheral blood mononuclear cells (PBMCs), collected at new diagnosis, from a patient treated with antithyroid drugs. This chain joins TRBV9 and TRBJ2-1, with D possibly TRBD2 on 6 matching bases. The CDR3 region has the DNA TGTGCCAGCAGCGTAGGAGGTGCTAGCGCTCCTTACAATGAGCAGTTCTTC. This gives the protein CASSVGGASAPYNEQFF.